This TCR beta chain was captured by sequencing in a study of shared clonotypes between healthy human individuals. Assay: immunoSEQ multiplex PCR; the TCRdb copy retains only in-frame clones and omits some. Here the sample spans roughly 2,000,000 clones, around 95% being singletons. Deletions cut 3 bases from V and 8 bases from J, with 10 bases between. Germline V gives CDR1 SGHTA, CDR2 FQGNSA. The CDR3 loop spans 12 amino acids. Naive CD8 cells comprised CD45RO-negative, CCR7-positively selected cells, excluding terminally differentiated effector memory CD45RA+ cells. Sequences were obtained from naive CD8+ T cells from PBMCs. V is TRBV7-2 and J is TRBJ1-1, with D unclear. The sequence was obtained from a man in his late teens or twenties in good health. Some clones in this sample may be carry-over from other donors' samples. The CDR3 DNA reads TGTGCCAGCAGCTTTTCGGTCGGAGAAGCTTTCTTT. Encoded protein: CASSFSVGEAFF. Combining the CDR3 with reference TRBV7-2 and TRBJ1-1 gives the whole variable domain GAGVSQSPSNKVTEKGKDVELRCDPISGHTALYWYRQSLGQGLEFLIYFQGNSAPDKSGLPSDRFSAERTGGSVSTLTIQRTQQEDSAVYLCASSFSVGEAFFGQGTRLTVV.